The following is a T cell receptor beta chain sequence with its context. This study enrolled people aged about 18 to 90 from around 26 US geographic areas. In Cohort 3, a recovered donor had either two negative PCRs, clearance, or symptom resolution. This sample is part of a study of blood T cell repertoires in COVID-19. Study information: The United States, Italy and Spain provided the acute and convalescent COVID-19 samples.

Only in-frame clones appear in the TCRdb table, and some are missing; sequencing was by immunoSEQ multiplex PCR. The sample has a few hundred thousand clones; 87% are singletons. CDR1 is LNHDA, CDR2 SQIVND, per germline (reference sequence). The CDR3 has 14 amino acids. V lost 5 bases and J lost 5; bases outside the gene matches: 2. The sequence was obtained from a woman aged 45-59 years who had recovered from COVID-19. Sequencing was performed on PBMCs or T cells enriched from blood (not recorded which). The rearrangement joins TRBV19 to TRBJ1-5, with TRBD1 identical over 11 bases. The CDR3 protein is CASSGDRGYQPQHF. The CDR3 DNA reads TGTGCCAGTAGTGGGGACAGGGGGTATCAGCCCCAGCATTTT.